A selection of T cell receptor beta chains follows, all from one sample in a study of cytomegalovirus exposure and HLA in healthy donors. Using immunoSEQ multiplex PCR, the repertoire was profiled, and TCRdb retains in-frame clones only, with some absent. This sample carries about 200,000 clones, approximately 77% of them seen once, and the ten largest clones take approximately 3.6%. The specimen was PBMCs. These receptors came from a middle-aged man in good health and CMV-seropositive. Both conserved end residues are part of each CDR3. The order of the fields is D gene, J gene, clone size, V gene, CDR3 length, CDR3 protein, CDR3 DNA. The D gene is left open where the match is weak. Some rows have no size entry. The others give once, few or many, or a class for an expanded clone.

>TRBD1|TRBJ2-7|once|TRBV5-1|15
CASSHRTGGTYEQYF
TGCGCCAGCAGCCATCGGACAGGGGGGACCTACGAGCAGTACTTC
>TRBD2|TRBJ2-1|once|TRBV7-9|16
CASSFLAGEWYNEQFF
TGTGCCAGCAGCTTCCTAGCGGGAGAGTGGTACAATGAGCAGTTCTTC
>-|TRBJ2-3|-|TRBV6-6|14
CASRPTVGTDTQYF
TGTGCCAGCAGGCCTACCGTGGGCACAGATACGCAGTATTTT
>-|TRBJ1-2|-|TRBV2|13
CASSEASPYGYTF
TGTGCCAGCAGTGAAGCGTCTCCCTATGGCTACACCTTC
>TRBD2|TRBJ2-7|-|TRBV7-2|15
CASSLAGVAGNEQYF
TGTGCCAGCAGCTTAGCGGGAGTAGCGGGAAACGAGCAGTACTTC
>TRBD1|TRBJ1-2|-|TRBV6-1|13
CASNTGDLYGYTF
TGTGCCAGCAACACAGGGGACCTCTATGGCTACACCTTC
>TRBD2|TRBJ2-5|-|TRBV5-1|14
CASSFSGGEETQYF
TGCGCCAGCAGCTTCAGCGGGGGGGAAGAGACCCAGTACTTC
>TRBD1|TRBJ1-2|-|TRBV29-1|14
CSVDSPGGNYGYTF
TGCAGCGTTGACAGTCCAGGGGGCAATTATGGCTACACCTTC
>-|TRBJ2-7|-|TRBV5-4|13
CASSLGRSAQQYF
TGTGCCAGCAGCTTGGGGAGGAGCGCGCAGCAGTACTTC
>TRBD1|TRBJ2-7|-|TRBV5-6|16
CASSLGTGAAAYEQYF
TGTGCCAGCAGCTTGGGGACAGGGGCAGCGGCCTACGAGCAGTACTTC
>-|TRBJ1-4|-|TRBV28|15
CASSFPLATNEKLFF
TGTGCCAGCAGTTTTCCCTTAGCAACTAATGAAAAACTGTTTTTT
>-|TRBJ2-7|-|TRBV6-1|12
CASSESRHEQYF
TGTGCCAGCAGTGAAAGCAGGCACGAGCAGTACTTC
>TRBD1|TRBJ2-7|-|TRBV27|14
CASHRAGGSYEQYF
TGTGCCAGCCACAGGGCAGGGGGTTCCTACGAGCAGTACTTC
>-|TRBJ1-2|few|TRBV18|16
CASSPGSGGRTYGYTF
TGTGCCAGCTCACCGGGTTCGGGGGGGCGAACCTATGGCTACACCTTC
>-|TRBJ1-2|-|TRBV18|16
CASSRNIAGGADGYTF
TGTGCCAGCTCACGAAACATAGCGGGGGGCGCGGATGGCTACACCTTC
>TRBD2|TRBJ2-7|-|TRBV10-3|17
CAISESKTSGGLYEQYF
TGTGCCATCAGTGAGTCGAAAACGAGCGGGGGCCTGTACGAGCAGTACTTC
>-|TRBJ1-2|-|TRBV5-4|15
CASSLVKGTNYGYTF
TGTGCCAGCAGCTTGGTAAAGGGGACTAACTATGGCTACACCTTC
>-|TRBJ2-7|few|TRBV4-1|17
CASSQDRSTGSSYEQYF
TGCGCCAGCAGCCAAGATCGGTCGACGGGAAGCTCCTACGAGCAGTACTTC
>TRBD2|TRBJ2-7|-|TRBV30|12
CAGGTSVNEQYF
TGTGCCGGGGGGACTAGCGTGAACGAGCAGTACTTC
>-|TRBJ2-2|-|TRBV10-1|14
CASSESLSTGELFF
TGCGCCAGCAGTGAGTCGTTGAGCACCGGGGAGCTGTTTTTT
>TRBD2|TRBJ2-5|-|TRBV4-1|20
CASSQDPRLAGVGSQETQYF
TGCGCCAGCAGCCAAGACCCGAGACTAGCGGGAGTTGGTAGCCAAGAGACCCAGTACTTC
>TRBD1|TRBJ2-2|-|TRBV27|14
CASSLRGPDGELFF
TGTGCCAGCAGTTTAAGGGGGCCGGACGGGGAGCTGTTTTTT